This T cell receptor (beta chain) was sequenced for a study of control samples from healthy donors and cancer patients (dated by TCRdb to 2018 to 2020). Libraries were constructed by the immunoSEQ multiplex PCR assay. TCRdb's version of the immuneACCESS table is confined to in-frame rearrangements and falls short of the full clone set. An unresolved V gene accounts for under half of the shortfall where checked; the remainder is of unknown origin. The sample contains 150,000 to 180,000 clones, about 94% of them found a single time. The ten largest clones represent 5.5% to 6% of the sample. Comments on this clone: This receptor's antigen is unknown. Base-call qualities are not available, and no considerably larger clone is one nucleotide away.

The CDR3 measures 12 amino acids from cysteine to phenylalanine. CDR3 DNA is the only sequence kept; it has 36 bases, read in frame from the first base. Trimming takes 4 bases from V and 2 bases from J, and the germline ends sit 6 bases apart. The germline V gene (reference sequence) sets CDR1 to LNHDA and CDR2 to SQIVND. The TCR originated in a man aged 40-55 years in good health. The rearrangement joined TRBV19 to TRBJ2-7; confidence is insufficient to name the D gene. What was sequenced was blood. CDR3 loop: CASSSGPYEQYF. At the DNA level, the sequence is TGTGCCAGTAGTAGCGGACCCTACGAGCAGTACTTC.